This T cell receptor (beta chain) was identified during a study of blood T cell repertoires in COVID-19. At the level of the study: Donors in the United States, Italy and Spain gave samples during acute or convalescent COVID-19. The cDNA or gDNA used as material had been derived from T cells, B-cell-depleted T cells, or PBMCs.

The table lists this clone with a count of one. A junction boundary mismatches the germline segment, possibly from a read error. From germline, CDR1 is MGHRA and CDR2 YSYEKL. CDR3 length: 15 residues. Original processing notes: Reference gene primer amplification yielded estimated nucleated cell counts. Some clones are missing from TCRdb's copy, which holds only in-frame ones; the method was immunoSEQ multiplex PCR. The DNA was the basis for D and trimming; V, J and clone size are from that table. Of some 150,000 clones listed, about 90% are singletons. This TCR was recovered from an elderly woman with acute or convalescent COVID-19. The sample comprised peripheral blood. V gene TRBV4-1 combines with J gene TRBJ1-5; a weak D match, TRBD1 (5 bases). The CDR3, as DNA: TGCGCCAGCACCCAATCCCCGCAGGGTGGTCAGCCCCAGCATTTT. Translation gives CASTQSPQGGQPQHF.